This T cell receptor (beta chain) is drawn from a study of blood T cell repertoires in COVID-19. Original analysis: Reference gene primers were amplified, and this amplification served to estimate nucleated cell counts. The data were produced by immunoSEQ multiplex PCR, yet TCRdb's version contains in-frame clones alone and is incomplete. Clonal size and the V and J genes are those of that table, whereas D and trimming came from the DNA. The table includes some 140,000 clones, around 85% detected once. The sample holds a few counts of this clone. Germline CDR1 and CDR2: SGHKS and YYEKEE (reference sequence). This CDR3 region has 14 residues. Trimming took 3 bases from V and 4 from J, leaving 13 bases between them.

The sequencing sample was made of peripheral blood. This sequence joins TRBV5-5 and TRBJ1-2; maybe TRBD1 (6 bases). The TCR was taken from a woman aged 60-75 years with acute or convalescent COVID-19. In nucleotides, the CDR3 is TGTGCCAGCAGCTCCGGACAGTTTATCTATGGCTACACCTTC. Protein sequence: CASSSGQFIYGYTF.